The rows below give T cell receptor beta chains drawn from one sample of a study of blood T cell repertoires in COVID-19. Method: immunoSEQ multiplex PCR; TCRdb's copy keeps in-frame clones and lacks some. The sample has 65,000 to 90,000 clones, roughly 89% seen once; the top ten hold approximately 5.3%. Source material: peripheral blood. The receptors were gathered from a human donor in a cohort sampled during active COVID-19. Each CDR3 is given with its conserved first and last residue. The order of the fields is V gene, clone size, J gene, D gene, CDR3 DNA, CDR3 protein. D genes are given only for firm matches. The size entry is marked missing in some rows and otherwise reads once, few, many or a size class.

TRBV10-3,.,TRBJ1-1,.,TGTGCCACTGGGGGAGGATCGAACACTGAAGCTTTCTTT,CATGGGSNTEAFF
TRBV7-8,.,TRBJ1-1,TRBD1,TGTGCCAGCAGACCAAGACAGGGTTCTCTGGCTTTCTTT,CASRPRQGSLAFF
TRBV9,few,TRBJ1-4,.,TGTGCCAGCAGCGTACGAGGCGGGTTGGAAGAAAAACTGTTTTTT,CASSVRGGLEEKLFF
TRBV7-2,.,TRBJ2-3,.,TGTGCCAGCAGCTTAGCGGTAGGCACAGATACGCAGTATTTT,CASSLAVGTDTQYF
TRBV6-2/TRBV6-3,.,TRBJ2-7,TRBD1,TGTGCCAGCAGTCCAGGACAGGGACTGAGGTACGAGCAGTACTTC,CASSPGQGLRYEQYF
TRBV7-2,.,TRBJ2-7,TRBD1,TGTGCCAGCAGCATCAGAGGTGGGACAGGGAACTACGAGCAGTACTTC,CASSIRGGTGNYEQYF
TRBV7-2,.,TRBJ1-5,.,TGTGCCAGCAGCTTAGGGGTCTGGGGCACGGATCAGCCCCAGCATTTT,CASSLGVWGTDQPQHF
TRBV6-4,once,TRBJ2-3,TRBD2,TGTGCCAGCAGTGTCGGGGGGGAAGATACGCAGTATTTT,CASSVGGEDTQYF
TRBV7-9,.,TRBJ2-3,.,TGTGCCAGCAGCCCTAGGGTAGGGGCCCTCACAGATACGCAGTATTTT,CASSPRVGALTDTQYF
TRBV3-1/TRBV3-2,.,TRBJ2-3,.,TGTGCCAGCAGCCAGGAGGGTTTAACAGATACGCAGTATTTT,CASSQEGLTDTQYF
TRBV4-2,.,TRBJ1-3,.,TGTGCCAGCAGCCAAGAAATTGAGACAGGATTCTCTGGAAACACCATATATTTT,CASSQEIETGFSGNTIYF
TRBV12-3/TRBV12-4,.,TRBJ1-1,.,TGTGCCAGCGGGGGCGGCGGCACTGAAGCTTTCTTT,CASGGGGTEAFF
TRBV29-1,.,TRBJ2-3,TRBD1,TGCAGCGTTGAAGGGACAGGCAACACAGATACGCAGTATTTT,CSVEGTGNTDTQYF
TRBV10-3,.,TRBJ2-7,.,TGTGCCATCAGTGAGGTCAGCTCCTACGAGCAGTACTTC,CAISEVSSYEQYF
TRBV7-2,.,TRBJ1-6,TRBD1,TGTGCCAGCAGCTCCACGACAGGGGGCAATTCACCCCTCCACTTT,CASSSTTGGNSPLHF
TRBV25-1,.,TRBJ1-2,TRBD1,TGTGCCAGCAGTGAAAGGACAGGGGCCTATGGCTACACCTTC,CASSERTGAYGYTF
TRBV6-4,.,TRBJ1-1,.,TGTGCCACCCCATGGCGCGGAGCTTTCTTT,CATPWRGAFF
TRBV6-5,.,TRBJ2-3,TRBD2,TGTGCCAGCTACCTGGGTGGGGGGGCAGATACGCAGTATTTT,CASYLGGGADTQYF
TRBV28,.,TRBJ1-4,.,TGTGCCAGCACTTCGGGGGGGGACGAAAAACTGTTTTTT,CASTSGGDEKLFF
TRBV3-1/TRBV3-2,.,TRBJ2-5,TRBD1,TGTGCCAGCAGCCAAACCCGGACAGGGGGAGGAGAGACCCAGTACTTC,CASSQTRTGGGETQYF
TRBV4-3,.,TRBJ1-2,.,TGCGCCAGCAGCCAAGTAGGGGATATCGGGACAACCTACACCTTC,CASSQVGDIGTTYTF
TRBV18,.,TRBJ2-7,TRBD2,TGTGCCAGCTCACCCGGGCCCACTAGCGGGGGGGCGTACGAGCAGTACTTC,CASSPGPTSGGAYEQYF
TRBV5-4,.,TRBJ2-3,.,TGTGCCAGCAGCTTGCAGGGTGAAGATACGCAGTATTTT,CASSLQGEDTQYF
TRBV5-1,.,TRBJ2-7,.,TGCGCCAGCAGCTTGAATAGGAATACGGGCTACGAGCAGTACTTC,CASSLNRNTGYEQYF
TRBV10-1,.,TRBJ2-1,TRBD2,TGCGCCAGCAGTGACTTGAGCGGGGGAAAGATTTCCTACAATGAGCAGTTCTTC,CASSDLSGGKISYNEQFF
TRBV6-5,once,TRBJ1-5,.,TGTGCCAGCAGTTACTCAGGGGGGGATCAGCCCCAGCATTTT,CASSYSGGDQPQHF
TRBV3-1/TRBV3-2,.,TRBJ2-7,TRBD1,TGTGCCAGCAGCCAACGACAGGGGTCCTACGAGCAGTACTTC,CASSQRQGSYEQYF
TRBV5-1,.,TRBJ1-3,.,TGCGCCAGCAGCTTGAGCGGGGGCAGGCCCTCTGGAAACACCATATATTTT,CASSLSGGRPSGNTIYF
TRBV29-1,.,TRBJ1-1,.,TGCAGCGTTGAAGTTCAGCCGTCCACAGCGAACACTGAAGCTTTCTTT,CSVEVQPSTANTEAFF
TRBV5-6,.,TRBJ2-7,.,TGTGCCAGCAGCAACAGGGAATTGGTCTCCTACGAGCAGTACTTC,CASSNRELVSYEQYF
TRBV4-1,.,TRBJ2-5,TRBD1,TGCGCCAGCAGCCAACCCGACAGGGATCGGGAGACCCAGTACTTC,CASSQPDRDRETQYF
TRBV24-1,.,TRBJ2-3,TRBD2,TGTGCCACCGGGACTAGCGGACTGGATACGCAGTATTTT,CATGTSGLDTQYF
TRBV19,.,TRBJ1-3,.,TGTGCCAGTAGTATCCACGAGCGTGGAAACACCATATATTTT,CASSIHERGNTIYF
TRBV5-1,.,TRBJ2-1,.,TGCGCCAGCAGACAGGAGAACAATGAGCAGTTCTTC,CASRQENNEQFF
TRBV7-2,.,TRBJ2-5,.,TGTGCCAGCAGCTTACAGGGGGGCGGAGAGACCCAGTACTTC,CASSLQGGGETQYF
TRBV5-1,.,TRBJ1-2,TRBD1,TGCGCCAGCGGAACAGGGGGCGCGGATGGTGGCTACACCTTC,CASGTGGADGGYTF
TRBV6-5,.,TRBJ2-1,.,TGTGCCAGCAGTTACTCTCAGGGTGGCAATGAGCAGTTCTTC,CASSYSQGGNEQFF
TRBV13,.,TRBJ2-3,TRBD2,TGTGCCAGCAGCTTAGGCGCGGGGGTCACAGATACGCAGTATTTT,CASSLGAGVTDTQYF
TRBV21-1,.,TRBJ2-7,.,.,CASSKIPYRCGESYEQYF
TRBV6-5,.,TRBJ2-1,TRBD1,TGTGCCAGTACTGGGGGACAGGCCCATGAGCAGTTCTTC,CASTGGQAHEQFF
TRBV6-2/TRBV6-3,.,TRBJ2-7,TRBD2,TGTGCCAGCAGCCGCGGGACTAGCGGCCTCTACGAGCAGTACTTC,CASSRGTSGLYEQYF
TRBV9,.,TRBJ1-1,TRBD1,TGTGCCAGCAGCGCAGCAGGGGGCGAATGGGCTGAAGCTTTCTTT,CASSAAGGEWAEAFF
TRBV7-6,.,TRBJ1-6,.,TGTGCCAGCAGCTTAGCGACAGGCAACTATAATTCACCCCTCCACTTT,CASSLATGNYNSPLHF
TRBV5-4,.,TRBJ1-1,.,TGTGCCAGCAGCTTAAGGACAGTGAACACTGAAGCTTTCTTT,CASSLRTVNTEAFF
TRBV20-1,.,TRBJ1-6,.,TGCAGTGCTAGTGAGGGCGGGGGGGGTAACCTCCACTTT,CSASEGGGGNLHF